What follows is one T cell receptor (beta chain) and its context. Antigen: not known. The CDR3 is 13 amino acids. V was trimmed by 7 bases and J by 4 bases, leaving 13 bases between them. Germline loops: CDR1 MNHEY, CDR2 SVGAGI. These data are taken from a study of blood T cells in healthy people across ages. Next came a second PCR, run for about 7 to 12 cycles, which used a sample-barcoded 5' primer along with a J-beta primer mix. A template-switch adaptor containing 12 random nucleotides labeled each cDNA molecule. TCRdb fed the 5' RACE reads into MiXCR, producing one record per CDR3 protein. The sample lists 800,000 to 900,000 distinct CDR3 sequences; approximately 67% were seen once. Study results and limitations: Naive T cell percentage showed a strong correlation with TCR beta diversity. Aged donors had fewer naive CD4+ cells and lower diversity than long-lived donors. Per-million-T-cell TCR beta diversity fell roughly linearly with age.

This sequence originates from a man aged 25-40 years in good health. Sequencing was performed on blood. This sequence joins TRBV6-5 and TRBJ2-5; a weak D match, TRBD1 (5 bases). CDR3 in amino acids: CASKPGLRETQYF. The CDR3 nucleotides read TGTGCCAGCAAACCAGGGCTTCGAGAGACCCAGTACTTC.